This T cell receptor beta chain was captured by sequencing in a study of CD8+ T cells in alopecia areata. Germline assignment: CDR1 SQVTM and CDR2 ANQGSEA. V was cut by 7 bases and J by 3 bases, with 16 bases left in between. CDR3 size: 13 residues. Sequencing used cDNA as its template, made by extracting RNA and reverse transcribing it. Produced via immunoSEQ multiplex PCR; TCRdb's table is partial and in-frame only. Among about 270,000 clones listed, around three fifths were seen once. The treatment here: oral pan-JAK inhibitor, 5-10 mg twice daily. This clone was seen only a few times. As yet, its antigen is unknown. Findings of the study overall: During tofacitinib treatment, many expanded lesional clones remained in scalp and blood.

The origin of this receptor is a human donor with alopecia areata. V gene TRBV29-1 combines with J gene TRBJ2-7, with a tentative D call TRBD2 (5 bases). The specimen was CD4+ T cells sorted from blood, collected around week 53, from a patient treated with tofacitinib. The chain's CDR3 is CSARVGAVYEQYF. CDR3 coding DNA: TGCAGCGCTAGAGTGGGAGCCGTCTACGAGCAGTACTTC.